This TCR beta chain derives from a study of human T cells and chemical hapten exposure. Across the whole study: TCR yields differed between samples (mainly from small differences in pooled library volume).

Study results and limitations: Significantly greater numbers of large CDR3 similarity clusters came from expanded TCRs than from controls.

This clonotype appeared a few times. Its antigen remains unidentified. Study processing details: Counting gave a median of around 90,000 TCRs per sample, with values ranging from roughly 20,000 to 700,000. Via MiXCR, TCRdb re-called the RACE reads, giving one row per CDR3 protein. It is TCRdb's table, rather than the study itself, that gives the V and J calls and clone size. The sample has some 80,000 distinct CDR3 sequences, 10% seen once. V dropped 3 bases and J dropped 2 bases, with 13 bases sitting between them. In germline, CDR1 is LGHDT, CDR2 YNNKEL (reference sequence). This CDR3 has 15 amino acids. Sample time point: patch test 2, 6 weeks after DPC sensitization. Treatment of the sample: therapeutic diphenylcyclopropenone sensitization with weekly scalp DPC. The authors' total RNA extraction used unfractionated whole blood.

The input for sequencing was whole blood, taken in connection with sensitization to the hapten diphenylcyclopropenone (DPC). The TCR comes from a woman aged 25 to 45 with alopecia areata. Some clones in this sample may be carry-over from other donors' samples. The chain links TRBV3-1 to TRBJ1-2; no clear D. Here the CDR3 reads CASSQAVSANYGYTF. DNA of the CDR3: TGTGCCAGCAGCCAGGCGGTCTCTGCGAACTATGGCTACACCTTC.